These T cell receptor beta chains were read from a single sample in a study of cytomegalovirus exposure and HLA in healthy donors. Sequenced by immunoSEQ multiplex PCR; TCRdb stores in-frame clones only, minus some. Of 200,000 to 250,000 clones in the sample, 90% to 95% were seen once. The specimen sequenced was PBMCs. The source of these receptors is a young woman in good health and CMV-seronegative. Each CDR3 is given with its conserved first and last residue. D genes are given only for firm matches. The size field is filled for only some rows; it gives once, few, many or a size class.

V gene,J gene,clone size,D gene,CDR3 DNA,CDR3 protein
TRBV30,TRBJ1-1,-,-,TGTGCCTGGAGTGTACTGGAACAGGGGAACACTGAAGCTTTCTTT,CAWSVLEQGNTEAFF
TRBV28,TRBJ2-7,-,TRBD2,TGTGCCAGCAGTTTAGGGACTAGCGGGGGGTACGAGCAGTACTTC,CASSLGTSGGYEQYF
TRBV6-4,TRBJ2-2,once,TRBD1,TGTGCCAGCAGTCAGTTACAGGGGGCACTTACCGGGGAGCTGTTTTTT,CASSQLQGALTGELFF
TRBV6-6,TRBJ2-7,once,TRBD2,TGTGCCAGCAGTTACTACCGGGAGGGCGAGCAGTACTTC,CASSYYREGEQYF
TRBV19,TRBJ1-2,once,-,TGTGCCAGCAATAACAGGTATGCTAACTATGGCTACACCTTC,CASNNRYANYGYTF
TRBV7-9,TRBJ1-5,-,TRBD1,TGTGCCAGCGGAGGGACAGGGGGTTTTCAGCCCCAGCATTTT,CASGGTGGFQPQHF
TRBV7-9,TRBJ2-4,-,-,TGTGCCAGCAGCTTAGCACCGGGATTAAACATTCAGTACTTC,CASSLAPGLNIQYF
TRBV15,TRBJ2-1,-,-,TGTGCCACCAGCAGCGGCGGGGCTAGACACAATGAGCAGTTCTTC,CATSSGGARHNEQFF
TRBV19,TRBJ1-1,once,TRBD1,TGTGCCAGTAGTATTCAGGGGGCTCGTGGGAACACTGAAGCTTTCTTT,CASSIQGARGNTEAFF
TRBV6-6,TRBJ2-1,-,TRBD2,TGTGCCAGCAGTTATCCTGGCGGGAGGGGTAATGAGCAGTTCTTC,CASSYPGGRGNEQFF
TRBV7-2,TRBJ1-2,-,-,TGTGCCAGCAGCCCCGACAGTCGCTCCTATGGCTACACCTTC,CASSPDSRSYGYTF
TRBV7-2,TRBJ1-4,-,TRBD1,TGTGCCAGCAGCTCCTTTCGACAGGGCGGTTATGAAAAACTGTTTTTT,CASSSFRQGGYEKLFF
TRBV7-8,TRBJ1-6,-,-,TGTGCCAGCAGCTTAGTGGACAGCTTTTCACCCCTCCACTTT,CASSLVDSFSPLHF